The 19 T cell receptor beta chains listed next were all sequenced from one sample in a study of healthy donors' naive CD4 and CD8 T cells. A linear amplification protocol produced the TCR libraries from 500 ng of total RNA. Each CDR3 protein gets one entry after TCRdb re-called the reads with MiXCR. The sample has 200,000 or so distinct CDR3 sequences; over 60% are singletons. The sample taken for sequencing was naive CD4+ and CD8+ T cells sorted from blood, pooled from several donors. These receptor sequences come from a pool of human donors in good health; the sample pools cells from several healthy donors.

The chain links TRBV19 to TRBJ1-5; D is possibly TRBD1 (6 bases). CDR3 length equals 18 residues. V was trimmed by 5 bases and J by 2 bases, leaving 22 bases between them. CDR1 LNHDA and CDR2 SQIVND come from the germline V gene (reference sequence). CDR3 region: CASSPRTEKTGGNQPQHF. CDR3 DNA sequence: TGTGCCAGTAGTCCCCGGACAGAGAAAACTGGGGGCAATCAGCCCCAGCATTTT.

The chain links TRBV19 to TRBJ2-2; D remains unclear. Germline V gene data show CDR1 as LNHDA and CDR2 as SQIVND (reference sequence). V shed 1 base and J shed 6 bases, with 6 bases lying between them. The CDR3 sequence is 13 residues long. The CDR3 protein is CASSIVESGELFF. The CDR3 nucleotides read TGTGCCAGTAGTATAGTTGAGTCCGGGGAGCTGTTTTTT.

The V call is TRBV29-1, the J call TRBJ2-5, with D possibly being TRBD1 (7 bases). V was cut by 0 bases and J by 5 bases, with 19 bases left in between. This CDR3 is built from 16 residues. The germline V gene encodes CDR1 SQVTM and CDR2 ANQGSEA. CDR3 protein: CSVEDQPGGLLETQYF. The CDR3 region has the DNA TGCAGCGTTGAAGATCAGCCAGGGGGACTTTTGGAGACCCAGTACTTC.

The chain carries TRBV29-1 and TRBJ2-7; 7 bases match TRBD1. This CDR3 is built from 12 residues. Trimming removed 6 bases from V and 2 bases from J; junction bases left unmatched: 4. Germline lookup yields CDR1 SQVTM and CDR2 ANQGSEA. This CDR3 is CSVRGSTYEQYF. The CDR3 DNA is TGCAGCGTCAGGGGGTCTACCTACGAGCAGTACTTC.

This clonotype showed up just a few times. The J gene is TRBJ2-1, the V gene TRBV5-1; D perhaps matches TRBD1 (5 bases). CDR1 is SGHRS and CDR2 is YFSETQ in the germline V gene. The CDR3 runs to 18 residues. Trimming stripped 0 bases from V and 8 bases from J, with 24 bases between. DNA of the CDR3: TGCGCCAGCAGCTTGGTCAATCGGGCACAGGAGCTTCTGGATGAGCAGTTCTTC. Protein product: CASSLVNRAQELLDEQFF.

The CDR3 coding sequence is TGCAGCGTTTTCGGGGCAGGGGCCAACGTCCTGACTTTC. It yields the protein CSVFGAGANVLTF. The V call is TRBV29-1, the J call TRBJ2-6; D assignment may be TRBD1 or TRBD2 (5 bases each). The CDR3 covers 13 residues. CDR1 and CDR2 from the germline V gene are SQVTM and ANQGSEA. V lost 5 bases to trimming and J lost 4 bases, with 9 bases between them.

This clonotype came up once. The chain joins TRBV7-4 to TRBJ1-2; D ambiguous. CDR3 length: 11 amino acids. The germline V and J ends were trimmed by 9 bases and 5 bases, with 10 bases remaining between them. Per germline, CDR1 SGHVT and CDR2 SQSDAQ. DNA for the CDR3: TGTGCCAGGGCTCCCCTATATGGCTACACCTTC. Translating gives CARAPLYGYTF.

DNA for the CDR3: TGTGCCAGCAGTTACTCGATTAGGGGGAGTACAGATACGCAGTATTTT. Encoded protein: CASSYSIRGSTDTQYF. This rearrangement joins TRBV6-5 to TRBJ2-3; weak D call: TRBD1 (6 bases). This CDR3 is built from 16 residues. CDR1 is MNHEY, CDR2 SVGAGI, per germline. V dropped 0 bases and J dropped 3 bases, with 13 bases sitting between them.

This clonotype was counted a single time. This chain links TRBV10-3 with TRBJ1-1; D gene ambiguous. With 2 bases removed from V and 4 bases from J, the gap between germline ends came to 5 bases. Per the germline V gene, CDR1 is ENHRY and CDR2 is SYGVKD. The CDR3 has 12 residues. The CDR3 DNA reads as TGTGCCATCAGTGAGACGGGCACTGAAGCTTTCTTT. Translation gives CAISETGTEAFF.

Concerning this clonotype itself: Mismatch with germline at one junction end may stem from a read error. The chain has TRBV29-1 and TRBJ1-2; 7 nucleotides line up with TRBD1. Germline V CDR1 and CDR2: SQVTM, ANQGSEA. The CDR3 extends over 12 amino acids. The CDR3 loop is CSVVFGTDGYTF. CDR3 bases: TGCAGCGTTGTTTTCGGGACAGATGGTTACACCTTC.

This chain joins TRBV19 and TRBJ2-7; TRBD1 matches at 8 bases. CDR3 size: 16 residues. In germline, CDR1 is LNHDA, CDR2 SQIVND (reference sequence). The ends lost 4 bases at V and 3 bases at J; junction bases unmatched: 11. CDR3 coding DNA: TGTGCCAGTAGTAGAAGCTCCGGGACAGGCAACTACGAGCAGTACTTC. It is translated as CASSRSSGTGNYEQYF. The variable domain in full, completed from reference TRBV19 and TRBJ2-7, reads DGGITQSPKYLFRKEGQNVTLSCEQNLNHDAMYWYRQDPGQGLRLIYYSQIVNDFQKGDIAEGYSVSREKKESFPLTVTSAQKNPTAFYLCASSRSSGTGNYEQYFGPGTRLTVT.

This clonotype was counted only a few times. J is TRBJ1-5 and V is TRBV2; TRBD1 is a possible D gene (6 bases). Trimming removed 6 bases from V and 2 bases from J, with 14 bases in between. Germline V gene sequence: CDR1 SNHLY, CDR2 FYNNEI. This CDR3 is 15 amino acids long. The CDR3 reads CASRVGHGGNQPQHF. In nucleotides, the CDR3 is TGTGCCAGCAGGGTGGGACACGGCGGCAATCAGCCCCAGCATTTT.

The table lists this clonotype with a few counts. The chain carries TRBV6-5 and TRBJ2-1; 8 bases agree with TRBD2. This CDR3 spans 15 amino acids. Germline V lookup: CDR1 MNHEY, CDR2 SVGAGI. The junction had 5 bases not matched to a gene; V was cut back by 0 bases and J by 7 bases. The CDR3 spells CASSYSAGAANEQFF. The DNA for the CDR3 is TGTGCCAGCAGTTACTCAGCGGGAGCGGCGAATGAGCAGTTCTTC.

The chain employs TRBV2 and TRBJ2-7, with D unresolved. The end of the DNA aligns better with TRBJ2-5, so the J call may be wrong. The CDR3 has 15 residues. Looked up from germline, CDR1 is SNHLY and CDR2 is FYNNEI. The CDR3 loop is CASSEVGTVQETQYF. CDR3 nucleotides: TGTGCCAGCAGTGAAGTGGGTACCGTCCAAGAGACCCAGTACTTC.

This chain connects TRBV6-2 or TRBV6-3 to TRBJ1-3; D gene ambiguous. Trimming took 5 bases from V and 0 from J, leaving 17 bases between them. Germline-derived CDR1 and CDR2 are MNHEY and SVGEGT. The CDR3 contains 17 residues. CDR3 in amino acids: CASSRDWADDSGNTIYF. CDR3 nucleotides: TGTGCCAGCAGTCGAGATTGGGCCGACGACTCTGGAAACACCATATATTTT.

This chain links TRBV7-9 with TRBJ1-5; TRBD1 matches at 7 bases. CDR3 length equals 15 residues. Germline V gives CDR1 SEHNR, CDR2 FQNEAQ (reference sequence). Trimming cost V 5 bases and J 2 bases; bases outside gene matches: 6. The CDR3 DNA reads TGTGCCAGCAGCCTTTTTGGACAGGGCAATCAGCCCCAGCATTTT. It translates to CASSLFGQGNQPQHF.

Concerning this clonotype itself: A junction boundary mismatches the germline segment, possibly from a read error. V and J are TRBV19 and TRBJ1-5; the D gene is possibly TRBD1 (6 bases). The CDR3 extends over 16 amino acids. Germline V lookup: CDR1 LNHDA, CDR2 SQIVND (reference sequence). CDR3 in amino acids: CTSSKRQELSNQPQHF. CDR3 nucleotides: TGTACCAGTAGTAAACGACAGGAGCTTAGCAATCAGCCCCAGCATTTT.

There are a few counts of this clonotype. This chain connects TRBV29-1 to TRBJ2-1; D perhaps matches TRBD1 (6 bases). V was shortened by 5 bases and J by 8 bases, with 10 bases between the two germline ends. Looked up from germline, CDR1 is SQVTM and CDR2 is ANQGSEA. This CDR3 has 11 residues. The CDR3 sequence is CSVIRGDEQFF. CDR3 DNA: TGCAGCGTTATCAGGGGCGATGAGCAGTTCTTC.

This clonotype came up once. The CDR3 is CSPTSDTQYF. Written as DNA, the CDR3 is TGCAGCCCGACGTCAGATACGCAGTATTTT. The rearrangement links TRBV29-1 to TRBJ2-3; D call uncertain. The CDR3 has 10 amino acids. The V end was cut by 8 bases, the J end by 4 bases, with 7 bases between. The germline V gene encodes CDR1 SQVTM and CDR2 ANQGSEA.